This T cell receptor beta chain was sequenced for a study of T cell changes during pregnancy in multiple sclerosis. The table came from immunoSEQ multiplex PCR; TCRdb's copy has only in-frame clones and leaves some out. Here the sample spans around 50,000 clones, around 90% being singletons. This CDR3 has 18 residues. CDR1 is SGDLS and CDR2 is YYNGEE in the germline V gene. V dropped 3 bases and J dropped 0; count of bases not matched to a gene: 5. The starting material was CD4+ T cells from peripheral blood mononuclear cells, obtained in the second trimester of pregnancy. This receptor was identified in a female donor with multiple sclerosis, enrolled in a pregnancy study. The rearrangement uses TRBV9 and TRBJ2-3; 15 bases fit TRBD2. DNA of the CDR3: TGTGCCAGCAGCGCCGGGACTAGCGGGGGGTCTAGCACAGATACGCAGTATTTT. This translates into CASSAGTSGGSSTDTQYF. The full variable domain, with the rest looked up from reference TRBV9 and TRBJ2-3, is DSGVTQTPKHLITATGQRVTLRCSPRSGDLSVYWYQQSLDQGLQFLIQYYNGEERAKGNILERFSAQQFPDLHSELNLSSLELGDSALYFCASSAGTSGGSSTDTQYFGPGTRLTVL.